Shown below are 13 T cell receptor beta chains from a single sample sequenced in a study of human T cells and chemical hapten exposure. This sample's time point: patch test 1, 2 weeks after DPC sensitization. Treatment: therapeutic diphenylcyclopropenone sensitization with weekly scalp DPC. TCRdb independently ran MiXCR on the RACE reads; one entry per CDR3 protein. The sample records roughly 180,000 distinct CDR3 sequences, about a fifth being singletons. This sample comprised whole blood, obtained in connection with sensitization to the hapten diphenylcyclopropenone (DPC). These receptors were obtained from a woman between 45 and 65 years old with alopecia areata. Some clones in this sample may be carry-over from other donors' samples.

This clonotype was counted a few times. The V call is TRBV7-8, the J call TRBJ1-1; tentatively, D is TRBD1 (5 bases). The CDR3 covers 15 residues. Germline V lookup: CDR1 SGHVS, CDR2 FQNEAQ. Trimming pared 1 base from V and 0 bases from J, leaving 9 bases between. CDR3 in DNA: TGTGCCAGCAGCTTAGTATCGGGACTGAACACTGAAGCTTTCTTT. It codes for CASSLVSGLNTEAFF.

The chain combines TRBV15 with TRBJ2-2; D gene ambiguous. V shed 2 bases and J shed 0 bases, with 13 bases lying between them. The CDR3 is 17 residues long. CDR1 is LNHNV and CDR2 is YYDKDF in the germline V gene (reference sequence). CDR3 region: CATSRFGQTANTGELFF. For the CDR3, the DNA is TGTGCCACCAGCAGATTTGGCCAAACCGCGAACACCGGGGAGCTGTTTTTT.

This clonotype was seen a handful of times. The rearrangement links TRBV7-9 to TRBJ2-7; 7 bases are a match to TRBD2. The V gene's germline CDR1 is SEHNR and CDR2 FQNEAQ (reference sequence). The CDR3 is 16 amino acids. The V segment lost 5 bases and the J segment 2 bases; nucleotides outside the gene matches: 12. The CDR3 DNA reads TGTGCCAGCAGCACCCTCTCCCGCGGACTAGCCTACGAGCAGTACTTC. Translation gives CASSTLSRGLAYEQYF.

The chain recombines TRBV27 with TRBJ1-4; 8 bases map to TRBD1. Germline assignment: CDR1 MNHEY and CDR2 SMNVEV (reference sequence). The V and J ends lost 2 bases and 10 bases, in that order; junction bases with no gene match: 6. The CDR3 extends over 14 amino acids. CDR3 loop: CASSLRGQGAKLFF. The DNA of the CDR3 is TGTGCCAGCAGTTTAAGAGGGCAGGGGGCAAAACTGTTTTTT.

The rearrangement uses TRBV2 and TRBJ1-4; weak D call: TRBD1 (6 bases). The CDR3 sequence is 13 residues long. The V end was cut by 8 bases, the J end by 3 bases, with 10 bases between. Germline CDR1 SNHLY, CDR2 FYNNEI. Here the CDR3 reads CASEGGSNEKLFF. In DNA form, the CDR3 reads TGTGCCAGCGAGGGGGGTTCTAATGAAAAACTGTTTTTT.

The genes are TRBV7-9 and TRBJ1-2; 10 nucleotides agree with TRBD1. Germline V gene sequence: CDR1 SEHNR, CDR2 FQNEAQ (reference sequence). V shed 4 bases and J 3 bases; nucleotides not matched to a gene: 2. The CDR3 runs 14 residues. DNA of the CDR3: TGTGCCAGCAGCTCCGGACAGGGGGACTATGGCTACACCTTC. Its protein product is CASSSGQGDYGYTF.

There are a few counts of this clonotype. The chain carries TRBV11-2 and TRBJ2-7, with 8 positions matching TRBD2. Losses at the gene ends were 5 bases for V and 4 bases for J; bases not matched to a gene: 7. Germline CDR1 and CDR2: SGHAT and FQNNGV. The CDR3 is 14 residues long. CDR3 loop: CASSRLATNYEQYF. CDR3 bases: TGTGCCAGCAGCAGACTAGCGACAAATTACGAGCAGTACTTC.

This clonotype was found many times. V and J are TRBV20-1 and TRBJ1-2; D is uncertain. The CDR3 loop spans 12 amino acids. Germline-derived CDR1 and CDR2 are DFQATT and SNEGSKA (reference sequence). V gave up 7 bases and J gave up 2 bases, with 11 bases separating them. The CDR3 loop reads CSVKAPNYGYTF. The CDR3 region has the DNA TGCAGTGTCAAAGCACCCAACTATGGCTACACCTTC.

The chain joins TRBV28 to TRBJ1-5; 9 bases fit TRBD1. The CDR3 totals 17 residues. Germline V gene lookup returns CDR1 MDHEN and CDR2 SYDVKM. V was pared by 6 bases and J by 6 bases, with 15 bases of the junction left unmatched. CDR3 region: CASSLSHRGPRGQPQHF. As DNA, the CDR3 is TGTGCCAGCAGCCTTTCACACAGGGGGCCAAGGGGTCAGCCCCAGCATTTT.

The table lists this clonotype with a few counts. The CDR3 region has the DNA TGTGCCAGCAGTCCCGGGACAGGGGTTGAAAAACTGTTTTTT. Translation: CASSPGTGVEKLFF. The genes are TRBV11-2 and TRBJ1-4; 10 bases agree with TRBD1. Germline V gene lookup returns CDR1 SGHAT and CDR2 FQNNGV. V lost 6 bases and J lost 7; bases outside the gene matches: 5. This CDR3 has 14 residues.

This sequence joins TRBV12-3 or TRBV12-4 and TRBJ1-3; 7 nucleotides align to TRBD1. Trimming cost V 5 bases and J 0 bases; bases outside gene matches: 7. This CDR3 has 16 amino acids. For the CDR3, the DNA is TGTGCCAGCAGTCCTCCGACAGGGCCCTCTGGAAACACCATATATTTT. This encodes CASSPPTGPSGNTIYF.

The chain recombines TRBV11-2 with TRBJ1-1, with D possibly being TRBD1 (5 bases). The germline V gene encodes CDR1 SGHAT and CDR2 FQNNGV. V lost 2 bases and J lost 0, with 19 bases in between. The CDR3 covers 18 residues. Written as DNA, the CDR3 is TGTGCCAGCAGCTTAATTGGGCAGGGTGACTACATGAACACTGAAGCTTTCTTT. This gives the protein CASSLIGQGDYMNTEAFF.

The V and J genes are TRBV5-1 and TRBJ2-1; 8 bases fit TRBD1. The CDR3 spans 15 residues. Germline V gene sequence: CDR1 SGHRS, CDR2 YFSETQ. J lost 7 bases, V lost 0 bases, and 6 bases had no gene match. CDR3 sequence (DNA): TGCGCCAGCAGCTTGGAACAGGGGGATTCGAATGAGCAGTTCTTC. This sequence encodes CASSLEQGDSNEQFF.